A single sample gave rise to the 20 T cell receptor beta chains below, sequenced in a study of vaccination and CD4 T cells after COVID-19. For these TCRs, the target antigens are not known. Scientists ran DNA taken from cultured CD4+ T cells through the Oncomine TCR Beta short-read assay for sequencing. TCRdb itself ran the PCR reads through MiXCR, one entry per CDR3 protein. The sample gives 15,000 to 20,000 distinct CDR3 sequences, around 50% of which show up once; 21% is in the top ten. Stated time point: late sampling 161 to 241 days after vaccination in a few convalescent patients. Treatment here: roughly ten-day PBMC culture with coronavirus spike peptide pools or control peptides (ViraFEST assay). The input for sequencing was CD4+ T cells from blood, cultured in vitro, taken about 7 months after SARS-CoV-2 vaccination. These receptors were obtained from a human donor who had recovered from COVID-19.

The J gene is TRBJ1-1, the V gene TRBV5-6; a possible D gene is TRBD1 (5 bases). Germline CDR1 reads SGHDT; CDR2 reads YYEEEE. There are 16 residues in the CDR3. Between the trimmed V and J ends, which lost 4 bases and 5 bases, there was a span of 21 bases. This CDR3 is CASSDGRDGGSTEAFF. The CDR3 nucleotides read TGTGCCAGCAGCGACGGCAGGGACGGAGGCTCGACTGAAGCTTTCTTT. Full variable domain (rest looked up from reference TRBV5-6 and TRBJ1-1): DAGVTQSPTHLIKTRGQQVTLRCSPKSGHDTVSWYQQALGQGPQFIFQYYEEEERQRGNFPDRFSGHQFPNYSSELNVNALLLGDSALYLCASSDGRDGGSTEAFFGQGTRLTVV.

This clonotype is medium-sized (0.01 to 0.1%) within its sample. The chain has TRBV7-2 and TRBJ2-5; D uncertain. CDR3 length: 16 amino acids. V lost 1 base and J lost 1, with 13 bases in between. CDR1 is SGHTA and CDR2 is FQGNSA in the germline V gene. CDR3 residues: CASSLGSRSGQETQYF. In DNA, the CDR3 is TGTGCCAGCAGCTTAGGATCGCGATCAGGCCAAGAGACCCAGTACTTC.

This clonotype was detected only a few times. The chain has TRBV20-1 and TRBJ1-2; the D gene is possibly TRBD1 (6 bases). Trimming stripped 4 bases from V and 7 bases from J, with 22 bases between. Per the germline V gene, CDR1 is DFQATT and CDR2 is SNEGSKA (reference sequence). The CDR3 totals 15 residues. In DNA form, the CDR3 reads TGCAGTGCTACACCACCACAGGGACCGCGCGCTGGCTACACCTTC. Its protein is CSATPPQGPRAGYTF.

The chain uses TRBV28 and TRBJ2-7; D perhaps matches TRBD2 (6 bases). The germline CDR1 and CDR2 sequences are MDHEN and SYDVKM. The CDR3 spans 15 residues. With 6 bases removed from V and 4 bases from J, the gap between germline ends came to 19 bases. The CDR3 DNA is TGTGCCAGCAGGGGGGGAGGTGGCAGGGAATACGAGCAGTACTTC. This sequence encodes CASRGGGGREYEQYF.

V and J are TRBV6-1 and TRBJ1-6; D gene uncertain. Germline CDR1 and CDR2: MNHNS and SASEGT. The CDR3 runs to 15 residues. The ends were cut back, 2 bases at V and 2 bases at J, with 7 bases in the middle. The CDR3, as DNA: TGTGCCAGCAGTGAACTGGCAGCCTATAATTCACCCCTCCACTTT. It codes for CASSELAAYNSPLHF.

V usage is TRBV20-1 and J usage is TRBJ2-7; TRBD2 might be the D (5 bases). There are 14 residues in the CDR3. Trimming took 4 bases from V and 3 from J, leaving 16 bases between them. Germline CDR1 and CDR2: DFQATT and SNEGSKA (reference sequence). The chain's CDR3 is CSAKTGLPLYEQYF. For the CDR3, the DNA is TGCAGTGCTAAAACTGGACTGCCCCTCTACGAGCAGTACTTC.

The chain uses TRBV2 and TRBJ2-2, with D unresolved. The length of the CDR3 is 12 residues. With 5 bases removed from V and 6 bases from J, the gap between germline ends came to 7 bases. CDR1 is SNHLY, CDR2 FYNNEI, per germline. The CDR3: CASSLRAGELFF. CDR3 coding DNA: TGTGCCAGCAGTTTACGGGCCGGGGAGCTGTTTTTT.

The chain is built from TRBV10-3 and TRBJ2-5, with 14 bases fitting TRBD2. The CDR3 contains 16 residues. From germline, CDR1 is ENHRY and CDR2 SYGVKD. V shed 3 bases and J 5 bases; nucleotides not matched to a gene: 5. The CDR3 loop reads CAISDPGLAGEETQYF. CDR3 in DNA: TGTGCCATCAGTGACCCGGGACTAGCGGGGGAGGAGACCCAGTACTTC.

The V gene is TRBV12-3 or TRBV12-4, the J gene TRBJ2-7; 8 bases map to TRBD1. The CDR3 is 15 residues long. V shed 6 bases, J shed 6 bases, and the junction held 13 bases outside the gene matches. CDR3 region: CASSDRTGKEFEQYF. In nucleotides, the CDR3 is TGTGCCAGCAGCGACAGGACAGGGAAGGAGTTCGAGCAGTACTTC.

On this clonotype: The junction differs from germline at one of its ends, possibly a read error. V gene TRBV7-7 combines with J gene TRBJ2-5, with 7 bases matching TRBD1. Per germline, CDR1 SSHAT and CDR2 FNYEAQ (reference sequence). The CDR3 length is 14 residues. This chain's CDR3 is CASSLGDSQETQYF. As DNA, the CDR3 is TGTGCTAGCAGCTTAGGGGACAGCCAAGAGACCCAGTACTTC.

V is TRBV11-3 and J is TRBJ2-3, with 7 bases identical to TRBD1. CDR1 and CDR2 from the germline V gene are SGHNT and YENEEA. V shed 5 bases and J 1 base; nucleotides not matched to a gene: 3. The length of the CDR3 is 14 residues. CDR3 nucleotides: TGTGCCAGCAGCCAGGGGGAAGGCACAGATACGCAGTATTTT. As protein: CASSQGEGTDTQYF.

This sequence joins TRBV19 and TRBJ1-5; D is uncertain. Trimming cost V 5 bases and J 0 bases, with 8 bases left between them. The CDR3 is 14 amino acids. Per the germline V gene, CDR1 is LNHDA and CDR2 is SQIVND (reference sequence). The DNA for the CDR3 is TGTGCCAGTAGTCGGATGAATAGCAATCAGCCCCAGCATTTT. The encoded protein is CASSRMNSNQPQHF.

This rearrangement joins TRBV7-9 to TRBJ2-5, with D possibly matching TRBD1 (6 bases). V lost 3 bases and J 5 bases, leaving 13 bases between the germline ends. Germline V gene lookup returns CDR1 SEHNR and CDR2 FQNEAQ (reference sequence). The CDR3 has 14 residues. The CDR3 loop is CASSFMGAGETQYF. CDR3 DNA: TGTGCCAGCAGCTTTATGGGGGCCGGGGAGACCCAGTACTTC. The complete variable domain, with remaining parts taken from reference TRBV7-9 and TRBJ2-5, reads DTGVSQNPRHKITKRGQNVTFRCDPISEHNRLYWYRQTLGQGPEFLTYFQNEAQLEKSRLLSDRFSAERPKGSFSTLEIQRTEQGDSAMYLCASSFMGAGETQYFGPGTRLLVL.

The rearrangement links TRBV18 to TRBJ1-2; 7 bases line up with TRBD1. Germline V gene data show CDR1 as KGHSH and CDR2 as LQKENI. The CDR3 contains 15 residues. Germline trimming cut 2 bases from V and 4 bases from J; bases unmatched to any gene: 7. Written as DNA, the CDR3 is TGTGCCAGCTCACCAGGACAGGAAACAACCTATGGCTACACCTTC. This gives the protein CASSPGQETTYGYTF.

The chain carries TRBV20-1 and TRBJ2-1, with TRBD2 as a possible D gene (5 bases). The CDR3 spans 14 residues. CDR1 and CDR2 from the germline V gene are DFQATT and SNEGSKA (reference sequence). Deletions cut 0 bases from V and 8 bases from J, with 14 bases between. CDR3 in amino acids: CSARDRRGKDEQFF. CDR3 DNA: TGCAGTGCTAGAGATCGAAGAGGGAAAGATGAGCAGTTCTTC.

The chain is built from TRBV7-2 and TRBJ2-3; 16 nucleotides align to TRBD2. The germline V gene has CDR1 SGHTA and CDR2 FQGNSA. V lost 1 base to trimming and J lost 5 bases; unmatched junction nucleotides: 6. The CDR3 length is 18 residues. The CDR3 sequence is CASSLGGLAGGLVDTQYF. The DNA of the CDR3 is TGTGCCAGCAGCTTAGGGGGACTAGCGGGGGGGCTGGTAGATACGCAGTATTTT.

The V gene is TRBV19, the J gene TRBJ1-2; D may be TRBD1 (5 bases). The CDR3 extends over 12 amino acids. CDR1 and CDR2 (germline): LNHDA, SQIVND (reference sequence). The V and J ends lost 6 bases and 8 bases respectively, with 13 bases between them. The CDR3 region has the DNA TGTGCCAGTAGCGCTCCGAGGGGCGGCTACACCTTC. This codes for CASSAPRGGYTF. The variable domain in full, completed from reference TRBV19 and TRBJ1-2, reads DGGITQSPKYLFRKEGQNVTLSCEQNLNHDAMYWYRQDPGQGLRLIYYSQIVNDFQKGDIAEGYSVSREKKESFPLTVTSAQKNPTAFYLCASSAPRGGYTFGSGTRLTVV.

This clonotype turned up a few times. The genes are TRBV20-1 and TRBJ1-1, with 7 bases lining up with TRBD1. The CDR3 length is 14 residues. The germline gives CDR1 DFQATT, CDR2 SNEGSKA (reference sequence). J was trimmed by 2 bases and V by 6 bases; bases with no gene match: 9. CDR3 amino acids: CSADARQGNTEAFF. The CDR3 bases are TGCAGTGCCGATGCCCGACAGGGAAACACTGAAGCTTTCTTT.

V usage is TRBV25-1 and J usage is TRBJ1-2; D may be TRBD1 (5 bases). Germline CDR1 and CDR2: MGHDK and SYGVNS. V lost 4 bases to trimming and J lost 1 base, with 7 bases between them. The CDR3 is made up of 13 amino acids. CDR3 DNA sequence: TGTGCCAGCAGTGTCGGACATAACTATGGCTACACCTTC. Its protein is CASSVGHNYGYTF.

V usage is TRBV5-1 and J usage is TRBJ2-1; a weak D match, TRBD2 (6 bases). V lost 1 base and J lost 3, with 11 bases in between. Germline assignment: CDR1 SGHRS and CDR2 YFSETQ. The CDR3 length is 15 residues. CDR3 nucleotides: TGCGCCAGCAGCTTGACTAGCAGAGTCTACAATGAGCAGTTCTTC. Its translation is CASSLTSRVYNEQFF.